These T cell receptor beta chains were read from a single sample in a study of T-cell memory formation after mild COVID-19. TCRdb reprocessed the 5' RACE reads via MiXCR and lists one record per CDR3 protein. The sample holds a few hundred thousand distinct CDR3 sequences, approximately 20% seen once. Sequencing used PBMCs or a T cell subset sorted from them (not recorded which). Source of these receptors: a man aged 18 to 30 who had mild COVID-19 (a few samples of this study predate the infection). Cell type and time point are not known. Both conserved end residues are part of each CDR3. The order of the fields is J gene, D gene, V gene, clone size, CDR3 protein, CDR3 DNA. D genes are given only for firm matches. Clone size is stated in some rows and not others, as once, few, many or a class when expanded.

TRBJ2-2 | NA | TRBV7-8 | NA | CASTQLAVGQYTGELFF | TGTGCCAGCACCCAATTGGCGGTAGGACAGTACACCGGGGAGCTGTTTTTT
TRBJ1-2 | NA | TRBV27 | few | CASSLSPGFNYGYTF | TGTGCCAGCAGTTTATCGCCAGGTTTTAACTATGGCTACACCTTC
TRBJ2-1 | NA | TRBV19 | many | CASSRQVNEQFF | TGTGCCAGTAGTAGACAGGTAAATGAGCAGTTCTTC
TRBJ1-5 | TRBD1 | TRBV5-1 | many | CASSEGQGSQPQHF | TGCGCCAGCAGCGAAGGACAGGGGAGTCAGCCCCAGCATTTT
TRBJ2-7 | TRBD2 | TRBV2 | few | CASSEAMGLAGGYYEQYF | TGTGCCAGCAGTGAAGCTATGGGACTAGCGGGGGGCTACTACGAGCAGTACTTC
TRBJ2-3 | TRBD2 | TRBV20-1 | few | CSARKVLAVGFTDTQYF | TGCAGTGCTAGAAAAGTCCTAGCGGTCGGTTTCACAGATACGCAGTATTTT
TRBJ1-2 | NA | TRBV5-5 | NA | CASSIMNYGYTF | TGTGCCAGCAGCATCATGAACTATGGCTACACCTTC
TRBJ1-2 | NA | TRBV7-9 | few | CASSSTDSYGYTF | TGTGCCAGCAGCTCGACCGACAGCTATGGCTACACCTTC
TRBJ1-4 | NA | TRBV9 | NA | CASSGTVTNEKLFF | TGTGCCAGCAGCGGGACAGTGACTAATGAAAAACTGTTTTTT
TRBJ1-5 | TRBD1 | TRBV20-1 | NA | CSARDPQGGGLPQHF | TGCAGTGCTAGAGATCCACAGGGGGGAGGTTTGCCCCAGCATTTT
TRBJ1-1 | NA | TRBV12-5 | NA | CASGLVVWREAFF | TGTGCTAGTGGTTTGGTAGTTTGGAGGGAAGCTTTCTTT
TRBJ2-4 | TRBD1 | TRBV28 | few | CASSYRGDIQYF | TGTGCCAGCAGCTACAGGGGCGACATTCAGTACTTC
TRBJ1-6 | NA | TRBV7-8 | NA | CASTPFSYNSPLHF | TGTGCCAGCACCCCCTTTTCCTATAATTCACCCCTCCACTTT
TRBJ1-6 | NA | TRBV7-2 | many | CASSYSGRPLHF | TGTGCCAGCAGCTACTCCGGGCGGCCCCTCCACTTT
TRBJ1-5 | NA | TRBV7-2 | NA | CASSLVAVYGNQPQHF | TGTGCCAGCAGCTTAGTAGCGGTTTATGGCAATCAGCCCCAGCATTTT
TRBJ2-2 | NA | TRBV3-1 | few | CASSQLTQTGELFF | TGTGCCAGCAGCCAGCTTACACAAACCGGGGAGCTGTTTTTT
TRBJ1-6 | NA | TRBV28 | few | CASSLHREYSPLHF | TGTGCCAGCAGTTTACACAGGGAGTACTCACCCCTCCACTTT
TRBJ2-5 | NA | TRBV3-1 | few | CASSQSTETPQYF | TGTGCCAGCAGCCAATCTACGGAAACCCCCCAGTACTTC
TRBJ2-3 | NA | TRBV30 | NA | CAWKLGGTDTQYF | TGTGCCTGGAAACTAGGGGGAACAGATACGCAGTATTTT
TRBJ2-3 | NA | TRBV7-9 | NA | CATLRGPTDTQYF | TGTGCCACACTCCGGGGGCCCACAGATACGCAGTATTTT
TRBJ2-1 | NA | TRBV7-3 | few | CASSPGHRSWNEQFF | TGTGCCAGCAGCCCGGGACATAGGTCATGGAATGAGCAGTTCTTC
TRBJ2-2 | NA | TRBV24-1 | few | CATSSNTGELFF | TGTGCCACCTCATCTAACACCGGGGAGCTGTTTTTT
TRBJ2-1 | NA | TRBV5-8 | few | CASSFQYGSSGFFF | TGTGCCAGCAGCTTCCAGTATGGTTCGTCGGGGTTTTTCTTC
TRBJ1-1 | NA | TRBV13 | NA | CASSQGQGEYTEAFF | TGTGCCAGCAGCCAAGGCCAGGGCGAGTACACTGAAGCTTTCTTT
TRBJ2-7 | NA | TRBV6-2/TRBV6-3 | NA | CASSNAGTSYEQYF | TGTGCCAGCAGTAACGCAGGGACGAGTTACGAGCAGTACTTC
TRBJ1-3 | NA | TRBV5-5 | NA | CASSHRVTGNTIYF | TGTGCCAGCAGCCACAGGGTAACTGGAAACACCATATATTTT
TRBJ2-5 | NA | TRBV6-5 | few | CASSYSTLQETQYF | TGTGCCAGCAGTTACTCGACCCTCCAAGAGACCCAGTACTTC
TRBJ2-7 | NA | TRBV4-1 | few | CASSRQIGGWYEQYF | TGCGCCAGCAGCCGACAGATCGGAGGTTGGTACGAGCAGTACTTC
TRBJ1-4 | NA | TRBV29-1 | NA | CSALGEKLFF | TGCAGCGCACTGGGTGAAAAACTGTTTTTT
TRBJ2-3 | NA | TRBV7-2 | many | CASRRDRRTDTQYF | TGTGCCAGCAGAAGGGACCGCCGCACAGATACGCAGTATTTT
TRBJ2-4 | TRBD1 | TRBV6-5 | few | CASSYGTGGLAKNIQYF | TGTGCCAGCAGTTACGGGACAGGGGGTTTAGCCAAAAACATTCAGTACTTC
TRBJ2-1 | TRBD1 | TRBV29-1 | few | CSVEGQGNKFF | TGCAGCGTTGAAGGACAGGGGAATAAGTTCTTC
TRBJ1-4 | NA | TRBV2 | NA | CASSEGLGPEKLFF | TGTGCCAGCAGTGAAGGATTAGGCCCTGAAAAACTGTTTTTT
TRBJ2-1 | TRBD2 | TRBV15 | few | CATSRDFGGSVVGNEQFF | TGTGCCACCAGCAGAGATTTCGGGGGGTCCGTTGTGGGGAATGAGCAGTTCTTC
TRBJ1-2 | NA | TRBV4-1 | few | CASSPAGGGGNYGYTF | TGCGCCAGCAGCCCGGCCGGGGGAGGGGGTAACTATGGCTACACCTTC
TRBJ1-1 | NA | TRBV7-2 | few | CASSLVTGLNTEAFF | TGTGCCAGCAGCTTAGTTACAGGGTTGAACACTGAAGCTTTCTTT
TRBJ1-2 | NA | TRBV6-2/TRBV6-3 | NA | CASSPANYGYTF | TGTGCCAGCAGTCCAGCTAACTATGGCTACACCTTC
TRBJ2-3 | TRBD2 | TRBV7-9 | few | CASSGGTSGAADTQYF | TGTGCCAGCAGCGGAGGGACTAGCGGGGCAGCAGATACGCAGTATTTT
TRBJ1-4 | TRBD1 | TRBV3-1 | few | CASSPWTGNLFF | TGTGCCAGCAGCCCATGGACAGGGAACCTGTTTTTT
TRBJ1-2 | NA | TRBV7-3 | NA | CASSRNGGNGYTF | TGTGCCAGCAGCCGTAACGGCGGGAATGGCTACACCTTC
TRBJ1-6 | NA | TRBV15 | few | CATSRNTGSDSPLHF | TGTGCCACCAGCAGAAACACAGGAAGCGATTCACCCCTCCACTTT